The 30 T cell receptor beta chains below were found in one sample sequenced in a study of blood T cell repertoires in COVID-19. Sequenced by immunoSEQ multiplex PCR; TCRdb stores in-frame clones only, minus some. The sample records about 270,000 clones, about nine tenths being singletons. What was sequenced was peripheral blood. The receptor source for this set is a man aged 40-55 years with active or convalescent COVID-19.

The rearrangement joins TRBV11-2 to TRBJ1-1; 9 bases are shared with TRBD1. Germline V gene sequence: CDR1 SGHAT, CDR2 FQNNGV. Unmatched junction bases numbered 9, after V lost 3 bases and J lost 4 bases. The CDR3 loop spans 16 amino acids. The CDR3 spells CASSLWDRDLGTEAFF. The CDR3 coding sequence is TGTGCCAGCAGCTTGTGGGACAGGGATTTAGGCACTGAAGCTTTCTTT.

This rearrangement joins TRBV7-7 to TRBJ2-2, with D tentatively TRBD1 (6 bases). Germline lookup yields CDR1 SSHAT and CDR2 FNYEAQ (reference sequence). The CDR3 is 15 residues long. V was clipped by 1 base and J by 6 bases, with 12 bases between them. CDR3 protein: CASSLVSGGSGELFF. Written as DNA, the CDR3 is TGTGCCAGCAGCTTAGTCAGTGGGGGCTCCGGGGAGCTGTTTTTT.

The chain has TRBV30 and TRBJ1-5; a weak D match, TRBD1 (5 bases). Germline-derived CDR1 and CDR2 are GTSNPN and SVGIG (reference sequence). The CDR3 sequence is 13 residues long. V shed 2 bases and J shed 0 bases, with 5 bases lying between them. The CDR3 nucleotides read TGTGCCTGGAGTCAGGGTAGCAATCAGCCCCAGCATTTT. This sequence encodes CAWSQGSNQPQHF. The variable domain in full, completed from reference TRBV30 and TRBJ1-5, reads SQTIHQWPATLVQPVGSPLSLECTVEGTSNPNLYWYRQAAGRGLQLLFYSVGIGQISSEVPQNLSASRPQDRQFILSSKKLLLSDSGFYLCAWSQGSNQPQHFGDGTRLSIL.

The V and J genes are TRBV27 and TRBJ2-7; tentative D call: TRBD1 (6 bases). Trimming took 5 bases from V and 0 from J, leaving 14 bases between them. Germline values: CDR1 MNHEY, CDR2 SMNVEV (reference sequence). The CDR3 consists of 15 residues. The DNA for the CDR3 is TGTGCCAGCAGTCCCGGACAGCTTATCTCCTACGAGCAGTACTTC. Translating gives CASSPGQLISYEQYF.

V is TRBV5-6 and J is TRBJ2-5; 9 bases line up with TRBD2. The CDR3 sequence is 15 residues long. V was clipped by 0 bases and J by 5 bases; unmatched bases: 5. Looked up from germline, CDR1 is SGHDT and CDR2 is YYEEEE. CDR3 sequence reads: CASSLVAGGEETQYF. CDR3 sequence (DNA): TGTGCCAGCAGCTTGGTTGCGGGAGGGGAGGAGACCCAGTACTTC.

This rearrangement joins TRBV4-1 to TRBJ2-7; 10 bases fit TRBD2. The V gene's germline CDR1 is MGHRA and CDR2 YSYEKL. This CDR3 is built from 16 residues. Trimming removed 3 bases from V and 0 bases from J; junction bases left unmatched: 5. CDR3 protein: CASSQRGTSDSYEQYF. DNA of the CDR3: TGCGCCAGCAGCCAGCGCGGGACTAGCGACTCCTACGAGCAGTACTTC.

The chain employs TRBV12-5 and TRBJ1-1, with D maybe TRBD1 (5 bases). V dropped 5 bases and J dropped 1 base, with 20 bases sitting between them. The germline V gene has CDR1 LGHNT and CDR2 FRNRAP. The CDR3 is 17 residues long. The CDR3 DNA reads as TGTGCTAGTGGTCGCGGCGGGATTGGCGGACAGAACACTGAAGCTTTCTTT. Its translation is CASGRGGIGGQNTEAFF.

This sequence joins TRBV24-1 and TRBJ2-3; D may be TRBD1 (5 bases). This CDR3 has 15 amino acids. CDR1 is KGHDR and CDR2 is SFDVKD in the germline V gene. V lost 12 bases and J lost 2, with 20 bases in between. The CDR3 region is CAPRAGMRSTDTQYF. CDR3 sequence (DNA): TGTGCCCCCCGGGCAGGGATGAGGTCCACAGATACGCAGTATTTT.

The CDR3 region is CASGGFIGYEQYF. The CDR3 DNA is TGTGCCAGCGGGGGCTTTATAGGTTACGAGCAGTACTTC. V usage is TRBV6-5 and J usage is TRBJ2-7; possibly TRBD1 for D (6 bases). V was pared by 8 bases and J by 4 bases, with 15 bases between. The CDR3 is 13 residues long. The germline gives CDR1 MNHEY, CDR2 SVGAGI.

The chain uses TRBV12-3 or TRBV12-4 and TRBJ2-2; TRBD1 might be the D (5 bases). The CDR3 length is 11 residues. The V end was cut by 11 bases, the J end by 7 bases, with 11 bases between. DNA of the CDR3: TGTGCCGTATCTAGGGGCGGGGAGCTGTTTTTT. It translates to CAVSRGGELFF.

J is TRBJ2-7 and V is TRBV27; 10 nucleotides match TRBD2. The CDR3 is 16 amino acids. J gave up 2 bases and V 5 bases, and 9 bases lay outside the gene matches. CDR1 is MNHEY, CDR2 SMNVEV, per germline (reference sequence). Here the CDR3 reads CASSNTGTSVTYEQYF. The CDR3 DNA reads as TGTGCCAGCAGTAACACCGGGACTAGCGTAACCTACGAGCAGTACTTC.

This clone was detected only once. The J gene is TRBJ1-3, the V gene TRBV10-3; possible D gene TRBD1, 6 bases. The CDR3 is 13 residues long. Per the germline V gene, CDR1 is ENHRY and CDR2 is SYGVKD. V gave up 10 bases and J gave up 2 bases, with 12 bases separating them. CDR3 DNA sequence: TGTGCCACCACAGGGTCGGCTGGAAACACCATATATTTT. It specifies CATTGSAGNTIYF.

This chain links TRBV7-9 with TRBJ1-5; the match to TRBD1 covers 7 bases. The CDR3 covers 15 residues. Germline V gene data show CDR1 as SEHNR and CDR2 as FQNEAQ (reference sequence). V gave up 5 bases and J gave up 3 bases; unmatched junction bases: 7. In DNA, the CDR3 is TGTGCCAGCAGCCCCGGGACAGTCCTCAATCAGCCCCAGCATTTT. Its translation is CASSPGTVLNQPQHF.

The gene calls are TRBV7-6 and TRBJ1-5; D perhaps matches TRBD1 (6 bases). V was shortened by 1 base and J by 0 bases, with 10 bases between the two germline ends. Germline V gene lookup returns CDR1 SGHVS and CDR2 FNYEAQ. The CDR3 is 16 amino acids. CDR3 amino acids: CASSLEGVPSNQPQHF. CDR3 DNA sequence: TGTGCCAGCAGCTTAGAGGGGGTGCCTAGCAATCAGCCCCAGCATTTT.

As DNA, the CDR3 is TGCGCCAGCAGCTTTGGTACACCCGGGGACTACTATGGCTACACCTTC. Translation gives CASSFGTPGDYYGYTF. The V and J genes are TRBV5-1 and TRBJ1-2; possible D gene TRBD1, 5 bases. V lost 2 bases and J 3 bases, leaving 17 bases between the germline ends. CDR1 is SGHRS and CDR2 is YFSETQ in the germline V gene. This CDR3 comprises 16 residues.

The chain recombines TRBV5-4 with TRBJ2-3, with D perhaps matching TRBD2 (5 bases). V shed 4 bases and J shed 3 bases, with 21 bases lying between them. The germline V gene has CDR1 SGHNT and CDR2 YYREEE (reference sequence). The CDR3 covers 17 residues. CDR3 amino acids: CASSIIRLGGLTDTQYF. In DNA, the CDR3 is TGTGCCAGCAGCATCATACGTTTGGGCGGGTTAACAGATACGCAGTATTTT. Full variable domain (outside the CDR3, taken from reference TRBV5-4 and TRBJ2-3): ETGVTQSPTHLIKTRGQQVTLRCSSQSGHNTVSWYQQALGQGPQFIFQYYREEENGRGNFPPRFSGLQFPNYSSELNVNALELDDSALYLCASSIIRLGGLTDTQYFGPGTRLTVL.

This rearrangement joins TRBV25-1 to TRBJ2-5; the D gene is possibly TRBD1 (6 bases). With 4 bases removed from V and 1 base from J, the gap between germline ends came to 7 bases. Germline CDR1 and CDR2: MGHDK and SYGVNS. The CDR3 extends over 13 amino acids. The CDR3 is CASSADSQETQYF. As DNA, the CDR3 is TGTGCCAGCAGTGCGGACAGCCAAGAGACCCAGTACTTC.

The chain is built from TRBV3-1 (or the pseudogene TRBV3-2) and TRBJ2-2; the D is unclear. The CDR3 is 12 amino acids. Trimming removed 1 base at V and 6 bases at J, with 3 bases between. Germline CDR1 and CDR2: LGHDT and YNNKEL (reference sequence). CDR3 sequence (DNA): TGTGCCAGCAGCCAAGGGCCCGGGGAGCTGTTTTTT. Its translation: CASSQGPGELFF.

J is TRBJ2-7 and V is TRBV18, with 8 positions matching TRBD1. The CDR3 sequence is 15 residues long. Trimming at V came to 0 bases and at J to 4 bases, leaving 5 bases not matched to a gene. Germline CDR1 and CDR2: KGHSH and LQKENI. The CDR3 loop reads CASSPPDRALYEQYF. Written as DNA, the CDR3 is TGTGCCAGCTCACCACCGGACAGGGCACTTTACGAGCAGTACTTC.

The genes are TRBV30 and TRBJ2-1, with 8 bases identical to TRBD2. CDR3 length: 16 amino acids. Looked up from germline, CDR1 is GTSNPN and CDR2 is SVGIG (reference sequence). The V gene end was trimmed by 3 bases and the J gene end by 4 bases; junction bases not matched to a gene: 11. CDR3 region: CAWSVPFSGTYNEQFF. In DNA form, the CDR3 reads TGTGCCTGGAGCGTCCCATTTAGCGGGACGTACAATGAGCAGTTCTTC. The variable domain in full, completed from reference TRBV30 and TRBJ2-1, reads SQTIHQWPATLVQPVGSPLSLECTVEGTSNPNLYWYRQAAGRGLQLLFYSVGIGQISSEVPQNLSASRPQDRQFILSSKKLLLSDSGFYLCAWSVPFSGTYNEQFFGPGTRLTVL.

This sequence joins TRBV5-6 and TRBJ2-3, with 8 nucleotides matching TRBD1. This CDR3 region has 15 residues. With V trimmed by 1 base and J by 5 bases, 6 bases remained unmatched. The germline CDR1 and CDR2 sequences are SGHDT and YYEEEE. Here the CDR3 reads CASSLLGQERDTQYF. DNA of the CDR3: TGTGCCAGCAGCTTGTTGGGACAGGAGAGAGATACGCAGTATTTT.

V gene TRBV10-1 combines with J gene TRBJ2-2; possible D gene TRBD1, 5 bases. With the DNA end fitting TRBJ1-4 better, the J assignment may be wrong. This CDR3 contains 12 residues. CDR1 and CDR2 from the germline V gene are WNHNN and SYGVQD (reference sequence). The CDR3, as DNA: TGCGCCAGCAGCGGGGGGGTAGGAAAACTGTTTTTT. Its protein is CASSGGVGKLFF.

The chain joins TRBV10-2 to TRBJ2-3, with a possible D match to TRBD1 (5 bases). In germline, CDR1 is WSHSY, CDR2 SAAADI. This CDR3 region has 12 residues. Trimming shortened V by 2 bases and J by 5 bases, and 5 bases separated the two germline ends. CDR3 coding DNA: TGCGCCAGCAGTGAGCAGGGAGATACGCAGTATTTT. This gives the protein CASSEQGDTQYF.

The CDR3 spells CASSSPGQGNTEAFF. In DNA, the CDR3 is TGTGCCAGCAGCTCTCCGGGACAAGGGAACACTGAAGCTTTCTTT. J is TRBJ1-1 and V is TRBV25-1; maybe TRBD1 (6 bases). Germline assignment: CDR1 MGHDK and CDR2 SYGVNS. This CDR3 contains 15 residues. Trimming took 6 bases from V and 1 from J, leaving 15 bases between them.

The chain is built from TRBV5-1 and TRBJ1-1; 9 nucleotides agree with TRBD1. The CDR3 sequence is 14 residues long. The germline V gene has CDR1 SGHRS and CDR2 YFSETQ. Trimming removed 0 bases from V and 5 bases from J; junction bases left unmatched: 2. The CDR3 region is CASSLGDRETEAFF. CDR3 DNA sequence: TGCGCCAGCAGCTTGGGGGACAGGGAAACTGAAGCTTTCTTT.

The CDR3 sequence: CASSLRDRANTGELFF. For the CDR3, the DNA is TGTGCCAGCAGCCTCCGGGACAGGGCGAACACCGGGGAGCTGTTTTTT. The rearrangement joins TRBV7-6 to TRBJ2-2, with 9 bases that match TRBD1. The CDR3 length is 16 residues. Trimming cost V 5 bases and J 0 bases; bases outside gene matches: 4. CDR1 and CDR2 from the germline V gene are SGHVS and FNYEAQ.

This clone has more than one count but fewer than ten. The chain employs TRBV12-3 or TRBV12-4 and TRBJ2-7, with D maybe TRBD1 (6 bases). Between the trimmed V and J ends, which lost 6 bases and 2 bases, there was a span of 11 bases. This CDR3 is 13 amino acids long. Here the CDR3 reads CASSQGTPYEQYF. CDR3 sequence (DNA): TGTGCCAGCAGCCAGGGGACCCCCTACGAGCAGTACTTC.

J is TRBJ1-6 and V is TRBV3-1 (or the pseudogene TRBV3-2); maybe TRBD1 (6 bases). CDR3 size: 17 residues. Germline-derived CDR1 and CDR2 are LGHDT and YNNKEL (reference sequence). The germline V and J ends were trimmed by 2 bases and 6 bases, with 17 bases remaining between them. The CDR3 protein is CASSQPRGGTSNSPLHF. CDR3 nucleotide sequence: TGTGCCAGCAGCCAACCGAGGGGGGGTACTTCTAATTCACCCCTCCACTTT.

J is TRBJ1-2 and V is TRBV7-9; TRBD1 aligns across 8 bases. The CDR3 has 15 amino acids. Germline V lookup: CDR1 SEHNR, CDR2 FQNEAQ (reference sequence). Germline trimming cut 1 base from V and 5 bases from J; bases unmatched to any gene: 6. CDR3: CASSLETGDRYGYTF. The DNA for the CDR3 is TGTGCCAGCAGCTTAGAGACAGGGGATCGGTATGGCTACACCTTC.

A few counts support this clone. The chain combines TRBV5-1 with TRBJ1-1; a weak D match, TRBD1 (5 bases). Germline V gene data show CDR1 as SGHRS and CDR2 as YFSETQ. There are 14 residues in the CDR3. Trimming removed 5 bases at V and 2 bases at J, with 13 bases between. The CDR3: CASRDGHLNTEAFF. Written as DNA, the CDR3 is TGCGCCAGCAGGGACGGACACCTCAACACTGAAGCTTTCTTT.